The text below deals with one T cell receptor (beta chain). The CDR3 length is 15 residues. Germline V lookup: CDR1 SGHRS, CDR2 YFSETQ. V was trimmed by 0 bases and J by 0 bases, leaving 7 bases between them. In the original analysis: For nucleated cells, counts were estimated from reference gene primer amplification. Method: immunoSEQ multiplex PCR; TCRdb's copy keeps in-frame clones and lacks some. The DNA gave D and trimming, while V, J and clone size come from that table. This sample yields approximately 400,000 clones, of which 75% to 90% are seen a single time; roughly 5.1% belongs to the top ten. The sample comes from a study of blood T cell repertoires in COVID-19.

This clonotype was obtained from a woman aged 45-60 years who had recovered from COVID-19. The sequenced sample consisted of PBMCs or T cells enriched from blood (not recorded which). This chain joins TRBV5-1 and TRBJ2-1; D remains unclear. CDR3: CASSLGRSSYNEQFF. The CDR3 DNA follows: TGCGCCAGCAGCTTGGGTCGGAGCTCCTACAATGAGCAGTTCTTC.